This is a list of T cell receptor beta chains from one sample in a study of human T cells and chemical hapten exposure. TCRdb used MiXCR to reprocess the RACE reads, holding one entry per CDR3 protein. This table holds 70,000 or so distinct CDR3 sequences, roughly 11% found once. Sequencing was performed on whole blood, taken in connection with sensitization to the hapten diphenylcyclopropenone (DPC). The receptors originated from a woman aged 50 to 65 with alopecia areata. Some clones in this sample may be carry-over from other donors' samples. Both conserved end residues are part of each CDR3. The order of the fields is J gene, D gene, clone size, V gene, CDR3 DNA, CDR3 protein. A D gene is named only where the DNA matches it firmly. Where a row states a size, it is once, few, many or the class of an expanded clone; other rows omit it.

>TRBJ2-1|NA|many|TRBV2
TGTGCCAGCAGGGCAGGGTCATTGAATGAGCAGTTCTTC
CASRAGSLNEQFF
>TRBJ1-4|NA|many|TRBV7-6
TGTGCCAGCAGCCCCAATTCGGACCTCGAGAATGAAAAACTGTTTTTT
CASSPNSDLENEKLFF
>TRBJ2-7|NA|NA|TRBV4-1
TGCGCCAGCAGCGGGGGTAGCTCCTACGAGCAGTACTTC
CASSGGSSYEQYF
>TRBJ2-5|NA|few|TRBV12-3/TRBV12-4
TGTGCCAGCAGTTACAGGGTCGGGGAGACCCAGTACTTC
CASSYRVGETQYF
>TRBJ1-6|NA|many|TRBV7-6
TGTGCCAGCAGCTTACGCCAAGGGGGATTGGGTTCACCCCTCCACTTT
CASSLRQGGLGSPLHF
>TRBJ1-4|TRBD1|NA|TRBV5-1
TGCGCCAGCTCTGGACAGGGGGCTAATGAAAAACTGTTTTTT
CASSGQGANEKLFF
>TRBJ1-3|TRBD1|many|TRBV5-5
TGTGCCAGCAGCTTGACAGGGGATAATTCTGGAAACACCATATATTTT
CASSLTGDNSGNTIYF
>TRBJ2-2|NA|few|TRBV6-1
TGTGCCAGCAGTGAGTGGGCCCGCACCGGGGAGCTGTTTTTT
CASSEWARTGELFF
>TRBJ1-2|NA|many|TRBV5-1
TGCGCCACCTCCATTGACTGGGGAAATGGCTACACCTTC
CATSIDWGNGYTF
>TRBJ2-5|TRBD2|few|TRBV11-2
TGTGCCAGCAGCTTAGGGGGACTAGCGGGTCTACAAGAGACCCAGTACTTC
CASSLGGLAGLQETQYF
>TRBJ2-7|TRBD2|few|TRBV5-1
TGCGCCAGCAGCTCGCGTCGGACTAGCGGGGGATCCTACGAGCAGTACTTC
CASSSRRTSGGSYEQYF
>TRBJ1-6|NA|many|TRBV12-3/TRBV12-4
TGTGCCAGCAGCCTCTCCGGGACTTTAGATTCACCCCTCCACTTT
CASSLSGTLDSPLHF
>TRBJ2-1|TRBD1|NA|TRBV7-2
TGTGCCAGCAGCATGCCTGGGACAGAAGTGTTCTTC
CASSMPGTEVFF
>TRBJ2-5|NA|many|TRBV5-1
TGCGCCAGCAGCTTGGAGACCTGGCGGGAGACCCAGTACTTC
CASSLETWRETQYF
>TRBJ1-4|TRBD1|few|TRBV6-2/TRBV6-3
TGTGCCAGCAGCCGGGACAGTAATGAAAAACTGTTTTTT
CASSRDSNEKLFF
>TRBJ2-5|NA|few|TRBV12-3/TRBV12-4
TGTGCCAGCAGTTTAGGTGTCCAAGAGACCCAGTACTTC
CASSLGVQETQYF
>TRBJ2-7|TRBD1|NA|TRBV6-5
TGTGCCAGCAGTAAACAGGGGTGGTGGTCCTACGAGCAGTACTTC
CASSKQGWWSYEQYF
>TRBJ2-5|NA|NA|TRBV10-3
TGTGCCGGAGGAGATCGGTGGCCCGAGACCCAGTACTTC
CAGGDRWPETQYF
>TRBJ2-5|NA|many|TRBV18
TGTGCCAGCTCAACAGGGTACCAAGAGACCCAGTACTTC
CASSTGYQETQYF
>TRBJ1-2|NA|many|TRBV20-1
TGCAGTGCCAGTCCCCAGGGCCGGGCCTTCCCCGTCTATGGCTACACCTTC
CSASPQGRAFPVYGYTF
>TRBJ2-3|NA|few|TRBV7-8
TGTGCCAGCAGCTTAGGGGCTAGAGTAGATACGCAGTATTTT
CASSLGARVDTQYF
>TRBJ1-1|NA|few|TRBV29-1
TGCAGCGCAGCTTGGGGGAACACTGAAGCTTTCTTT
CSAAWGNTEAFF
>TRBJ2-1|NA|many|TRBV11-2
TGTGCCAGCAGCTCTGCCGGGCCCCCTTTGGACAATGAGCAGTTCTTC
CASSSAGPPLDNEQFF
>TRBJ2-7|TRBD1|few|TRBV27
TGTGCCAGCAGTTTATTTCCGACAGGGGCCTACGAGCAGTACTTC
CASSLFPTGAYEQYF
>TRBJ1-5|TRBD1|many|TRBV4-1
TGCGCCAGCAGCCAGTTGCAGGGGGCGAGTCAGCCCCAGCATTTT
CASSQLQGASQPQHF
>TRBJ1-1|TRBD1|many|TRBV10-1
TGCGCCAGCAGTCTGGACAGGCAACTCACTGAAGCTTTCTTT
CASSLDRQLTEAFF
>TRBJ2-4|NA|few|TRBV12-3/TRBV12-4
TGTGCCAGCCGGGACTCCGTAGCCAAAAACATTCAGTACTTC
CASRDSVAKNIQYF